This T cell receptor (beta chain) derives from a study of shared clonotypes between healthy human individuals. Study background: Donor ages ranged 18 to 49 years: a couple of women, a few men. Study-wide results and limits: Clonotype sharing levels among donors were expected to vary with sequencing depth.

The count of this clone is one. The antigen is unknown. Generated by immunoSEQ multiplex PCR, the TCRdb table keeps only in-frame clones and is missing some. The sample contains fewer than 1.4 million clones, about 80% of which appear only once. Germline CDR1 and CDR2: SGHRS and YFSETQ. The CDR3 extends over 13 amino acids. V lost 4 bases and J 3 bases, leaving 10 bases between the germline ends. The source is a man between 18 and 29 years old in good health. Some clones in this sample may be carry-over from other donors' samples. The source material was memory CD4+ T cells from PBMCs. Stated subset: CD45RA-negative fraction. The chain carries TRBV5-1 and TRBJ2-5; D is undetermined. Written as DNA, the CDR3 is TGCGCCAGCAGCACCGGGTCTAAAGAGACCCAGTACTTC. It encodes CASSTGSKETQYF.